The 20 T cell receptor beta chains reported below all come from one sample, sequenced in a study of cytomegalovirus exposure and HLA in healthy donors (dated by TCRdb to 2016 to 2017). Library construction relied on the immunoSEQ multiplex PCR assay. A mixture of 60 forward primers for TCR Vbeta segments and 13 reverse primers for TCR Jbeta segments was used in the multiplex PCR. As stored in TCRdb, this immuneACCESS dataset retains in-frame rearrangements with V and J assigned. A fraction of the clones does not appear; measured against another copy, unresolved V genes explain less than half of the discrepancy, and the remainder lacks a known reason. The sample table records roughly 100,000 clones; 55% to 70% of these occur just once. Clones ranked in the top ten supply 20% to 25% of the sample. The sample taken for sequencing was PBMCs. The source is a woman in her forties or fifties in good health and CMV-seropositive.

The V gene is TRBV6-6, the J gene TRBJ1-5; a possible D gene is TRBD1 (6 bases). Trimming took 4 bases from V and 3 from J, leaving 13 bases between them. Germline V gives CDR1 MNHNY, CDR2 SVGAGI (reference sequence). The CDR3 consists of 15 residues. The chain's CDR3 is CASSSVRDNNQPQHF. CDR3 nucleotide sequence: TGTGCCAGCAGTTCCGTCCGGGACAACAATCAGCCCCAGCATTTT.

This clone was found a few times. The chain is built from TRBV2 and TRBJ1-2; 10 bases line up with TRBD1. Germline values: CDR1 SNHLY, CDR2 FYNNEI. The CDR3 contains 14 residues. V trimming: 6 bases; J trimming: 9 bases; junction bases outside the gene matches: 10. Here the CDR3 DNA reads TGTGCCAGCAGCGGTACGGGACAGGGGATGAGCTACACCTTC. Amino acid sequence: CASSGTGQGMSYTF.

As DNA, the CDR3 is TGTGCCAGCAGTGATACAGTCAATCAGCCCCAGCATTTT. This sequence encodes CASSDTVNQPQHF. The chain employs TRBV2 and TRBJ1-5; D is uncertain. Per the germline V gene, CDR1 is SNHLY and CDR2 is FYNNEI. Trimming took 3 bases from V and 3 from J, leaving 6 bases between them. CDR3 size: 13 residues.

V usage is TRBV6-6 and J usage is TRBJ2-3, with D unresolved. CDR3 length: 12 amino acids. With 3 bases removed from V and 8 bases from J, the gap between germline ends came to 9 bases. Germline V gives CDR1 MNHNY, CDR2 SVGAGI (reference sequence). As DNA, the CDR3 is TGTGCCAGCAGTTATTTAGAGCGTACGCAGTATTTT. It encodes CASSYLERTQYF.

The chain employs TRBV6-1 and TRBJ2-1; D gene uncertain. Trimming shortened V by 0 bases and J by 0 bases, and 9 bases separated the two germline ends. Germline CDR1 and CDR2: MNHNS and SASEGT. The CDR3 contains 16 residues. The CDR3 DNA reads as TGTGCCAGCAGTGAAGCGGCAGGCCGCTCCTACAATGAGCAGTTCTTC. Amino acid sequence: CASSEAAGRSYNEQFF.

The chain has TRBV7-9 and TRBJ2-3; D might be TRBD1 (6 bases). The CDR3 loop spans 15 amino acids. V gave up 5 bases and J gave up 1 base, with 13 bases separating them. The V gene's germline CDR1 is SEHNR and CDR2 FQNEAQ (reference sequence). The CDR3 DNA reads as TGTGCCAGCAGCCCCACAGGGTCCGGCACAGATACGCAGTATTTT. Protein: CASSPTGSGTDTQYF.

The table lists this clone with a few counts. CDR3 loop: CASSVGGRNTEAFF. CDR3 in DNA: TGCGCCAGCAGCGTCGGGGGGAGGAACACTGAAGCTTTCTTT. This sequence joins TRBV5-1 and TRBJ1-1; a possible D gene is TRBD1 (5 bases). The CDR3 is made up of 14 amino acids. Trimming shortened V by 4 bases and J by 1 base, and 11 bases separated the two germline ends. CDR1 is SGHRS and CDR2 is YFSETQ in the germline V gene. Variable domain in full (rest from reference TRBV5-1 and TRBJ1-1): KAGVTQTPRYLIKTRGQQVTLSCSPISGHRSVSWYQQTPGQGLQFLFEYFSETQRNKGNFPGRFSGRQFSNSRSEMNVSTLELGDSALYLCASSVGGRNTEAFFGQGTRLTVV.

J is TRBJ1-1 and V is TRBV28, with 9 bases aligning to TRBD1. With V trimmed by 5 bases and J by 1 base, 5 bases remained unmatched. Germline CDR1 MDHEN, CDR2 SYDVKM. This CDR3 is built from 15 residues. CDR3 in amino acids: CASSPLDRGNTEAFF. The CDR3 DNA reads TGTGCCAGCAGTCCCCTGGACAGGGGGAACACTGAAGCTTTCTTT.

There are a few counts of this clone. The chain couples TRBV9 to TRBJ2-2; 9 nucleotides match TRBD2. The CDR3 runs to 16 residues. CDR1 and CDR2 from the germline V gene are SGDLS and YYNGEE. J was trimmed by 1 base and V by 0 bases; bases with no gene match: 1. The CDR3 protein is CASSVGLAENTGELFF. CDR3 nucleotide sequence: TGTGCCAGCAGCGTAGGACTAGCGGAGAACACCGGGGAGCTGTTTTTT.

The chain links TRBV21-1 to TRBJ1-5; TRBD1 is the table's D call, not checked against the DNA. TRBV21-1 is labeled a pseudogene. CDR3 length equals 14 residues. This CDR3 reads CASSTQGNNQPQHF. DNA of the CDR3: TGTGCCAGCAGCACCCAGGGAAACAATCAGCCCCAGCATTTT.

This chain joins TRBV30 and TRBJ2-4; weak D call: TRBD2 (7 bases). The germline gives CDR1 GTSNPN, CDR2 SVGIG (reference sequence). The germline V and J ends were trimmed by 2 bases and 0 bases, with 32 bases remaining between them. The CDR3 extends over 22 amino acids. CDR3 region: CAWSPGGEGVTTIMLAKNIQYF. The CDR3 nucleotides are TGTGCCTGGAGTCCGGGGGGTGAGGGGGTCACTACGATAATGTTAGCCAAAAACATTCAGTACTTC.

The chain has TRBV6-5 and TRBJ2-5; D is unclear. Per the germline V gene, CDR1 is MNHEY and CDR2 is SVGAGI. V gave up 6 bases and J gave up 1 base, with 6 bases separating them. This CDR3 spans 12 amino acids. The CDR3 region is CASRSSQETQYF. CDR3 nucleotide sequence: TGTGCCAGCAGGTCTTCCCAAGAGACCCAGTACTTC.

V and J are TRBV6-6 and TRBJ1-1, with D uncertain. V shed 5 bases and J shed 5 bases, with 18 bases lying between them. Per the germline V gene, CDR1 is MNHNY and CDR2 is SVGAGI (reference sequence). This CDR3 region has 15 residues. The CDR3 loop is CASSIGAGGHTEAFF. In DNA, the CDR3 is TGTGCCAGCAGTATTGGTGCGGGTGGCCATACTGAAGCTTTCTTT.

This clone was seen once. The J gene is TRBJ2-3, the V gene TRBV7-7, with TRBD2 as a possible D gene (5 bases). This CDR3 is built from 14 residues. Germline lookup yields CDR1 SSHAT and CDR2 FNYEAQ (reference sequence). The V gene lost 5 bases and the J gene lost 1 base, with 10 bases spanning the gap. CDR3 nucleotides: TGTGCCAGCAGCCCCGCCGGGGGCACAGATACGCAGTATTTT. Translating it yields CASSPAGGTDTQYF.

V usage is TRBV9 and J usage is TRBJ2-3, with D maybe TRBD1 (5 bases). V was trimmed by 3 bases and J by 2 bases, leaving 13 bases between them. This CDR3 has 15 residues. CDR1 is SGDLS, CDR2 YYNGEE, per germline. This CDR3 reads CASSAGHSATDTQYF. Here the CDR3 DNA reads TGTGCCAGCAGCGCAGGACACAGTGCCACAGATACGCAGTATTTT.

This clone has only a few counts. J is TRBJ2-7 and V is TRBV6-5, with D tentatively TRBD1 (6 bases). V lost 0 bases, J lost 0 bases, and 9 bases lay in between. Germline CDR1 MNHEY, CDR2 SVGAGI. CDR3 length: 15 residues. CDR3 DNA sequence: TGTGCCAGCAGTTACTCGGGACAAAGCTCCTACGAGCAGTACTTC. Residues: CASSYSGQSSYEQYF.

This clone has only a few counts. V and J are TRBV6-1 and TRBJ1-1; D is undetermined. The CDR3 consists of 13 residues. V was pared by 4 bases and J by 1 base, with 7 bases between. Germline lookup yields CDR1 MNHNS and CDR2 SASEGT. The CDR3 here is CASSAFSNTEAFF. The CDR3 DNA follows: TGTGCCAGCAGTGCGTTCTCGAACACTGAAGCTTTCTTT.

V is TRBV5-6 and J is TRBJ2-2; D is undetermined. V lost 0 bases and J 6 bases, leaving 6 bases between the germline ends. The CDR3 is made up of 13 amino acids. Looked up from germline, CDR1 is SGHDT and CDR2 is YYEEEE. CDR3 nucleotide sequence: TGTGCCAGCAGCTTGGCCCTGTCCGGGGAGCTGTTTTTT. Translation: CASSLALSGELFF.

The chain couples TRBV28 to TRBJ1-1; tentative D call: TRBD1 (6 bases). This CDR3 comprises 13 residues. Trimming removed 8 bases from V and 0 bases from J, with 10 bases in between. Germline V gene sequence: CDR1 MDHEN, CDR2 SYDVKM. The CDR3 here is CASDQGMNTEAFF. In DNA form, the CDR3 reads TGTGCCAGCGACCAGGGGATGAACACTGAAGCTTTCTTT.

This clone was observed a few times. The chain has TRBV27 and TRBJ1-2, with TRBD1 matching over 9 bases. The CDR3 extends over 18 amino acids. CDR1 is MNHEY and CDR2 is SMNVEV in the germline V gene (reference sequence). After removal of 5 bases from V and 2 bases from J, the junction contained 15 bases not matched to a gene. The chain's CDR3 is CASSPGQGQGIFNYGYTF. The CDR3 nucleotides are TGTGCCAGCAGTCCGGGCCAGGGACAGGGCATATTCAACTATGGCTACACCTTC.